Listed here are 19 T cell receptor beta chains from one sample, sequenced in a study of graft-versus-host responses after intestinal transplantation. Data came from immunoSEQ multiplex PCR; TCRdb stores just in-frame clones and leaves some out. Here the sample spans about 96,000 clones, around 90% being singletons. These TCRs are of unknown antigen specificity. The sequencing here drew on unstimulated CD4+ T cells sorted from spleen or lymph node cells, taken before intestinal transplant. These receptors were obtained from a human donor who received an intestinal transplant.

The chain joins TRBV30 to TRBJ1-4; 9 bases line up with TRBD1. The germline CDR1 and CDR2 sequences are GTSNPN and SVGIG (reference sequence). The CDR3 totals 13 residues. The CDR3 DNA reads as TGTGCTTATACAGGGGGCGAAAGTGGAAAACTGTTTTTT. Translation: CAYTGGESGKLFF.

This chain uses TRBV4-3 with TRBJ1-2, with a weak D call TRBD1 (6 bases). The germline gives CDR1 LGHNA, CDR2 YSLEER. This CDR3 contains 16 residues. V lost 5 bases, J lost 6 bases, and 22 bases lay in between. CDR3 coding DNA: TGCGCCAGCAGCAGATCACAGGGCAGTCCTACTAATGGCTACACCTTC. Protein: CASSRSQGSPTNGYTF.

The chain recombines TRBV30 with TRBJ2-7; 8 nucleotides match TRBD1. CDR1 GTSNPN and CDR2 SVGIG come from the germline V gene (reference sequence). With V trimmed by 5 bases and J by 2 bases, 11 bases remained unmatched. This CDR3 contains 15 residues. The CDR3 DNA reads TGTGCCTGGTTACCCGGGGACAGGCGAACCTACGAGCAGTACTTC. This gives the protein CAWLPGDRRTYEQYF.

This chain joins TRBV30 and TRBJ1-2; 11 nucleotides line up with TRBD1. In germline, CDR1 is GTSNPN, CDR2 SVGIG (reference sequence). The CDR3 covers 14 residues. V lost 5 bases to trimming and J lost 7 bases; unmatched junction nucleotides: 9. The DNA for the CDR3 is TGTGCCTGGGGGTGGACAGGGGGCGCGGTTGGCTACACCTTC. As protein: CAWGWTGGAVGYTF.

The chain couples TRBV6-1 to TRBJ1-6; D ambiguous. The length of the CDR3 is 14 residues. Trimming stripped 0 bases from V and 4 bases from J, with 4 bases between. The germline gives CDR1 MNHNS, CDR2 SASEGT. The CDR3 sequence: CASSEAPYNSPLHF. The CDR3 DNA is TGTGCCAGCAGTGAAGCCCCATATAATTCACCCCTCCACTTT.

This chain uses TRBV5-4 with TRBJ2-7, with a tentative D call TRBD2 (7 bases). The length of the CDR3 is 16 residues. The germline V gene has CDR1 SGHNT and CDR2 YYREEE (reference sequence). V was shortened by 0 bases and J by 2 bases, with 15 bases between the two germline ends. In DNA form, the CDR3 reads TGTGCCAGCAGCTTGGGGAGAGGGGGGGCAACCTACGAGCAGTACTTC. Its translation is CASSLGRGGATYEQYF. The whole variable domain, filled in from reference TRBV5-4 and TRBJ2-7, reads ETGVTQSPTHLIKTRGQQVTLRCSSQSGHNTVSWYQQALGQGPQFIFQYYREEENGRGNFPPRFSGLQFPNYSSELNVNALELDDSALYLCASSLGRGGATYEQYFGPGTRLTVT.

The V call is TRBV2, the J call TRBJ2-3; possible D gene TRBD2, 7 bases. Germline V gives CDR1 SNHLY, CDR2 FYNNEI. The CDR3 totals 17 residues. V gave up 10 bases and J gave up 3 bases, with 26 bases separating them. The CDR3 spells CAKLREGRGFATDTQYF. CDR3 bases: TGTGCCAAACTCAGGGAGGGCAGGGGATTTGCTACAGATACGCAGTATTTT.

The V and J genes are TRBV4-1 and TRBJ2-5; 14 nucleotides line up with TRBD2. The CDR3 contains 16 residues. The germline V gene encodes CDR1 MGHRA and CDR2 YSYEKL. V lost 4 bases and J lost 4; bases outside the gene matches: 5. CDR3 in amino acids: CASSLGLAGGPETQYF. The CDR3 DNA follows: TGCGCCAGCAGCCTTGGACTAGCGGGAGGTCCAGAGACCCAGTACTTC.

The rearrangement uses TRBV5-1 and TRBJ2-1; 15 nucleotides match TRBD2. CDR3 length: 20 amino acids. J gave up 8 bases and V 1 base, and 16 bases lay outside the gene matches. Germline lookup yields CDR1 SGHRS and CDR2 YFSETQ. CDR3 DNA sequence: TGCGCCAGCAGCTTGATGAGGACTAGCGGGAGGGAAGTACTGGGGGATGAGCAGTTCTTC. This codes for CASSLMRTSGREVLGDEQFF.

The chain recombines TRBV6-6 with TRBJ2-2; D perhaps matches TRBD1 (5 bases). V gave up 0 bases and J gave up 0 bases, with 8 bases separating them. The germline V gene encodes CDR1 MNHNY and CDR2 SVGAGI (reference sequence). This CDR3 is built from 16 residues. CDR3 protein: CASSYSGRANTGELFF. CDR3 coding DNA: TGTGCCAGCAGTTACTCTGGCAGGGCGAACACCGGGGAGCTGTTTTTT.

The CDR3 region has the DNA TGTGCCACCAGCAGAGCAGGGAAGGACGAGCAGTACTTC. Its protein is CATSRAGKDEQYF. The chain has TRBV15 and TRBJ2-7, with a tentative D call TRBD1 (5 bases). This CDR3 has 13 residues. The V and J ends lost 1 base and 5 bases respectively, with 9 bases between them. The germline CDR1 and CDR2 sequences are LNHNV and YYDKDF (reference sequence).

The CDR3 nucleotides read TGTGCCAGCAGCCCGGGACACTACAATCAGCCCCAGCATTTT. Translating gives CASSPGHYNQPQHF. The V call is TRBV28, the J call TRBJ1-5; a weak D match, TRBD1 (6 bases). The CDR3 covers 14 residues. Germline V gene sequence: CDR1 MDHEN, CDR2 SYDVKM. The V gene lost 6 bases and the J gene lost 3 bases, with 12 bases spanning the gap.

The chain links TRBV10-1 to TRBJ2-1, with a weak D call TRBD2 (6 bases). CDR1 is WNHNN and CDR2 is SYGVQD in the germline V gene (reference sequence). The CDR3 loop spans 15 amino acids. The V end was cut by 4 bases, the J end by 3 bases, with 13 bases between. The CDR3 region has the DNA TGCGCCAGCAGTGGGGAAGCGGGCGTCTACAATGAGCAGTTCTTC. Amino acid sequence: CASSGEAGVYNEQFF.

The gene calls are TRBV5-4 and TRBJ2-2; 8 positions match TRBD2. The germline gives CDR1 SGHNT, CDR2 YYREEE (reference sequence). The V and J ends lost 0 bases and 3 bases, in that order; junction bases with no gene match: 1. The length of the CDR3 is 15 residues. The CDR3 nucleotides are TGTGCCAGCAGCTTGGTGCGGGGGGACACCGGGGAGCTGTTTTTT. It is translated as CASSLVRGDTGELFF.

This chain's CDR3 is CASSSGLAGAEQYF. CDR3 nucleotide sequence: TGTGCCAGCAGCTCGGGACTAGCGGGAGCCGAGCAGTACTTC. This chain links TRBV7-8 with TRBJ2-5, with 14 bases fitting TRBD2. Judging by the DNA end, TRBJ2-7 fits better; the J call may be wrong. Looked up from germline, CDR1 is SGHVS and CDR2 is FQNEAQ. There are 14 residues in the CDR3.

The chain recombines TRBV4-2 with TRBJ2-1; TRBD2 aligns across 13 bases. CDR3 length equals 18 residues. Trimming removed 4 bases from V and 8 bases from J; junction bases left unmatched: 14. Germline V lookup: CDR1 LGHNA, CDR2 YNFKEQ. CDR3 residues: CASSRALLLAGGRDEQFF. The DNA for the CDR3 is TGTGCCAGCAGCCGGGCACTCTTACTAGCGGGGGGGAGGGATGAGCAGTTCTTC.

The count of this clone is one. The CDR3, as DNA: TGTGCCAGCAGCTTATTGAGCAAAGAGACCCAGTACTTC. The encoded protein is CASSLLSKETQYF. The chain carries TRBV7-6 and TRBJ2-5; D uncertain. CDR1 and CDR2 (germline): SGHVS, FNYEAQ. Trimming cost V 2 bases and J 3 bases, with 7 bases left between them. This CDR3 contains 13 residues.

The chain employs TRBV5-6 and TRBJ2-3; D unresolved. Trimming removed 1 base from V and 2 bases from J, with 11 bases in between. The CDR3 runs to 15 residues. CDR1 SGHDT and CDR2 YYEEEE come from the germline V gene. CDR3 sequence (DNA): TGTGCCAGCAGCTTGTTGGGCCTGTACACAGATACGCAGTATTTT. This sequence encodes CASSLLGLYTDTQYF.

This clone was seen only a few times. This rearrangement joins TRBV2 to TRBJ1-1, with 8 positions matching TRBD1. Germline-derived CDR1 and CDR2 are SNHLY and FYNNEI. Trimming removed 5 bases from V and 4 bases from J; junction bases left unmatched: 3. The CDR3 is made up of 13 amino acids. CDR3 in DNA: TGTGCCAGCAGTTACGACAGGGGCACTGAAGCTTTCTTT. It encodes CASSYDRGTEAFF. The whole variable domain, filled in from reference TRBV2 and TRBJ1-1, reads EPEVTQTPSHQVTQMGQEVILRCVPISNHLYFYWYRQILGQKVEFLVSFYNNEISEKSEIFDDQFSVERPDGSNFTLKIRSTKLEDSAMYFCASSYDRGTEAFFGQGTRLTVV.